A single sample is the source of the 26 T cell receptor beta chains below, sequenced in a study of T cells in Graves' hyperthyroidism and ophthalmopathy. RNA transcripts provided the source from which TCR beta CDR3 regions were amplified. A set of HTBI primers served as the primers for a first-round RT-PCR of the TCR CDR3. MiXCR, run by TCRdb on the multiplex PCR reads, gives a single entry per CDR3 protein. The sample carries about 250,000 distinct CDR3 sequences, about 20% recorded once. The sequencing sample was made of blood. These receptors all come from a man younger than 45 with Graves' ophthalmopathy.

V is TRBV5-1 and J is TRBJ1-4; D is ambiguous. Germline lookup yields CDR1 SGHRS and CDR2 YFSETQ. This CDR3 has 17 residues. V was clipped by 4 bases and J by 1 base, with 17 bases between them. In DNA, the CDR3 is TGCGCCAGCAGCAGCGGACGGAGCACCTTAACTAATGAAAAACTGTTTTTT. It translates to CASSSGRSTLTNEKLFF.

This clonotype was picked up a small number of times. The rearrangement links TRBV12-3 or TRBV12-4 to TRBJ2-5, with 7 positions matching TRBD1. This CDR3 comprises 13 residues. V trimming: 7 bases; J trimming: 3 bases; junction bases outside the gene matches: 5. This CDR3 is CASTRQGEETQYF. The CDR3 DNA reads TGTGCCAGCACCCGCCAGGGGGAAGAGACCCAGTACTTC.

The chain is built from TRBV27 and TRBJ2-2; TRBD1 agrees at 9 bases. This CDR3 contains 17 residues. Germline CDR1 is MNHEY and CDR2 is SMNVEV (reference sequence). The V and J ends lost 5 bases and 0 bases, in that order; junction bases with no gene match: 7. In DNA, the CDR3 is TGTGCCAGCAGTCGTTCCCGACAGGGGGCGAACACCGGGGAGCTGTTTTTT. This gives the protein CASSRSRQGANTGELFF.

This chain links TRBV4-1 with TRBJ1-1; maybe TRBD1 (6 bases). Germline V gene data show CDR1 as MGHRA and CDR2 as YSYEKL. Trimming stripped 3 bases from V and 4 bases from J, with 15 bases between. This CDR3 comprises 15 residues. The CDR3 region is CASSHPTGMATEAFF. For the CDR3, the DNA is TGCGCCAGCAGCCACCCAACAGGGATGGCCACTGAAGCTTTCTTT.

The chain has TRBV10-3 and TRBJ2-7; 9 bases line up with TRBD2. Germline values: CDR1 ENHRY, CDR2 SYGVKD. The CDR3 runs to 14 residues. Trimming at V came to 4 bases and at J to 4 bases, leaving 5 bases not matched to a gene. CDR3 nucleotide sequence: TGTGCCATCAGTGGTGCGCGGGAGGGATACGAGCAGTACTTC. It codes for CAISGAREGYEQYF.

The chain couples TRBV7-9 to TRBJ2-1; TRBD2 agrees at 10 bases. Germline V gives CDR1 SEHNR, CDR2 FQNEAQ (reference sequence). The CDR3 spans 13 residues. Trimming at V came to 6 bases and at J to 7 bases, leaving 3 bases not matched to a gene. The CDR3 here is CASRRTSGNEQFF. CDR3 nucleotides: TGTGCCAGCAGAAGGACTAGCGGTAATGAGCAGTTCTTC.

This sequence joins TRBV20-1 and TRBJ2-7, with TRBD2 identical over 8 bases. V trimming: 6 bases; J trimming: 2 bases; junction bases outside the gene matches: 9. Germline CDR1 reads DFQATT; CDR2 reads SNEGSKA (reference sequence). The CDR3 is 14 amino acids. CDR3 coding DNA: TGCAGTGCGGCGGACTCGGGAGGGCCCTACGAGCAGTACTTC. Translation gives CSAADSGGPYEQYF.

This clonotype came up many times. This rearrangement joins TRBV3-1 to TRBJ2-2; D uncertain. Germline V gives CDR1 LGHDT, CDR2 YNNKEL (reference sequence). The CDR3 extends over 14 amino acids. V was trimmed by 2 bases and J by 4 bases, leaving 8 bases between them. CDR3 sequence reads: CASSQFRSTGELFF. CDR3 nucleotide sequence: TGTGCCAGCAGCCAATTCCGGAGCACCGGGGAGCTGTTTTTT.

At least ten counts were recorded for this clonotype. This chain connects TRBV9 to TRBJ2-7, with D perhaps TRBD1 (6 bases). This CDR3 region has 13 residues. From germline, CDR1 is SGDLS and CDR2 YYNGEE. V lost 4 bases and J 3 bases, leaving 11 bases between the germline ends. The CDR3, as DNA: TGTGCCAGCAGCCTAAAACAGGGCTACGAGCAGTACTTC. It yields the protein CASSLKQGYEQYF.

This clonotype showed up many times. The rearrangement joins TRBV19 to TRBJ2-1; 7 positions agree with TRBD2. The CDR3 runs 17 residues. V dropped 3 bases and J dropped 7; count of bases not matched to a gene: 15. CDR1 and CDR2 (germline): LNHDA, SQIVND (reference sequence). In DNA form, the CDR3 reads TGTGCCAGTAGTATTACCGGGAGGCGGTTTAGTAGGAATGAGCAGTTCTTC. Translating gives CASSITGRRFSRNEQFF.

This clonotype was recorded many times. This chain links TRBV2 with TRBJ2-7, with 8 nucleotides matching TRBD1. V gave up 2 bases and J gave up 2 bases; unmatched junction bases: 8. The CDR3 has 16 residues. CDR1 is SNHLY, CDR2 FYNNEI, per germline. The CDR3 DNA follows: TGTGCCAGCAGTGAAACTTGGGACAGGCGAACCTACGAGCAGTACTTC. Its translation is CASSETWDRRTYEQYF.

The V gene is TRBV12-3 or TRBV12-4, the J gene TRBJ2-3, with D perhaps matching TRBD1 or TRBD2 (5 bases each). CDR3 length: 17 amino acids. The V end was cut by 4 bases, the J end by 1 base, with 18 bases between. The CDR3 is CASSSLRDATGTDTQYF. DNA for the CDR3: TGTGCCAGCAGTTCCCTCCGGGACGCGACCGGCACAGATACGCAGTATTTT.

In its sample, this clonotype was seen many times. The J gene is TRBJ2-7, the V gene TRBV6-2 or TRBV6-3; D is uncertain. The germline V gene encodes CDR1 MNHEY and CDR2 SVGEGT. The V end lost 2 bases, the J end lost 3 bases, and 17 bases lay between the germline ends. The CDR3 runs 16 residues. The CDR3 DNA follows: TGTGCCAGCAGTTACACTACTACCGTCCCCTACTACGAGCAGTACTTC. This translates into CASSYTTTVPYYEQYF.

This clonotype was seen a few times. This sequence joins TRBV9 and TRBJ2-7; 10 positions agree with TRBD2. Per germline, CDR1 SGDLS and CDR2 YYNGEE. Unmatched junction bases numbered 7, after V lost 4 bases and J lost 3 bases. This CDR3 has 15 amino acids. CDR3 loop: CASSTSGRGNYEQYF. For the CDR3, the DNA is TGTGCCAGCAGCACCAGCGGGAGGGGTAACTACGAGCAGTACTTC.

The J gene is TRBJ1-5, the V gene TRBV4-2, with D uncertain. Germline V lookup: CDR1 LGHNA, CDR2 YNFKEQ. With 1 base removed from V and 8 bases from J, the gap between germline ends came to 15 bases. The CDR3 consists of 15 residues. The DNA for the CDR3 is TGTGCCAGCAGCCAAGGGAGGGCTACACTGGAGCCCCAGCATTTT. It translates to CASSQGRATLEPQHF.

V is TRBV6-1 and J is TRBJ2-3, with TRBD2 matching 15 bases. With V trimmed by 5 bases and J by 3 bases, 12 bases remained unmatched. The CDR3 spans 19 residues. From germline, CDR1 is MNHNS and CDR2 SASEGT. Written as DNA, the CDR3 is TGTGCCAGCAGTAGAGGACTAGCGGGAGGGCCCAAACCGACAGATACGCAGTATTTT. It yields the protein CASSRGLAGGPKPTDTQYF.

This clonotype was observed at least ten times. V usage is TRBV18 and J usage is TRBJ1-1, with unresolved D. The CDR3 totals 14 residues. V lost 3 bases and J lost 1, with 9 bases in between. Germline-derived CDR1 and CDR2 are KGHSH and LQKENI. This CDR3 is CASSPPDRNTEAFF. CDR3 sequence (DNA): TGTGCCAGCTCACCCCCGGACCGGAACACTGAAGCTTTCTTT. The complete variable domain, with remaining parts taken from reference TRBV18 and TRBJ1-1, reads NAGVMQNPRHLVRRRGQEARLRCSPMKGHSHVYWYRQLPEEGLKFMVYLQKENIIDESGMPKERFSAEFPKEGPSILRIQQVVRGDSAAYFCASSPPDRNTEAFFGQGTRLTVV.

This clonotype was detected many times. V usage is TRBV3-1 and J usage is TRBJ1-5; no firm D call. V was clipped by 3 bases and J by 6 bases, with 6 bases between them. The CDR3 has 12 residues. The germline CDR1 and CDR2 sequences are LGHDT and YNNKEL (reference sequence). The CDR3 DNA reads as TGTGCCAGCAGCCACCGGGGTCAGCCCCAGCATTTT. It is translated as CASSHRGQPQHF.

CDR3 sequence reads: CASSLGRTEAFF. CDR3 DNA sequence: TGCGCCAGCAGCTTGGGGAGGACTGAAGCTTTCTTT. V is TRBV5-1 and J is TRBJ1-1; D is unresolved. Germline assignment: CDR1 SGHRS and CDR2 YFSETQ. V shed 0 bases and J shed 5 bases, with 5 bases lying between them. This CDR3 has 12 amino acids.

A single count supports this clonotype. The rearrangement links TRBV5-1 to TRBJ1-4; D remains ambiguous. The CDR3 contains 14 residues. CDR1 and CDR2 (germline): SGHRS, YFSETQ. The germline V and J ends were trimmed by 4 bases and 0 bases, with 7 bases remaining between them. CDR3 nucleotide sequence: TGCGCCAGCAGCGAGCCGGCAACTAATGAAAAACTGTTTTTT. Translation: CASSEPATNEKLFF.

In its sample, this clonotype was seen many times. Here the CDR3 reads CASAPETGPKESNQPQHF. The DNA of the CDR3 is TGCGCCAGCGCCCCTGAGACAGGACCCAAGGAGAGCAATCAGCCCCAGCATTTT. The chain joins TRBV10-1 to TRBJ1-5, with a tentative D call TRBD1 (6 bases). V gave up 8 bases and J gave up 1 base, with 24 bases separating them. This CDR3 is built from 18 residues. Germline values: CDR1 WNHNN, CDR2 SYGVQD (reference sequence).

DNA for the CDR3: TGTGCCAGCAGCTCAGAAACGACAGTTTCTGGAAACACCATATATTTT. Protein product: CASSSETTVSGNTIYF. The V and J genes are TRBV11-2 and TRBJ1-3, with D possibly matching TRBD1 (5 bases). This CDR3 comprises 16 residues. V was cut by 4 bases and J by 1 base, with 14 bases left in between. Germline CDR1 reads SGHAT; CDR2 reads FQNNGV.

This clonotype has more than one count but fewer than ten. V is TRBV9 and J is TRBJ1-6; 7 nucleotides agree with TRBD1. The V and J ends lost 3 bases and 7 bases, in that order; junction bases with no gene match: 7. Per the germline V gene, CDR1 is SGDLS and CDR2 is YYNGEE. There are 15 residues in the CDR3. The CDR3 protein is CASSATGVLNSPLHF. CDR3 DNA: TGTGCCAGCAGCGCCACAGGGGTTCTGAATTCACCCCTCCACTTT.

This chain links TRBV7-2 with TRBJ1-4; D call uncertain. Per germline, CDR1 SGHTA and CDR2 FQGNSA. V was shortened by 2 bases and J by 2 bases, with 15 bases between the two germline ends. This CDR3 comprises 17 residues. CDR3 nucleotides: TGTGCCAGCAGCTTACTGGGAAAGACCCCGACTAATGAAAAACTGTTTTTT. Its protein product is CASSLLGKTPTNEKLFF.

This clonotype was observed a handful of times. The chain has TRBV14 and TRBJ2-6, with TRBD2 identical over 7 bases. Germline assignment: CDR1 SGHDN and CDR2 FVKESK. This CDR3 contains 19 residues. V shed 7 bases and J 2 bases; nucleotides not matched to a gene: 17. The CDR3 region is CASTLGPTLGGTGANVLTF. For the CDR3, the DNA is TGTGCCAGCACCCTAGGGCCGACTTTGGGGGGGACTGGGGCCAACGTCCTGACTTTC.

This clonotype came up a few times. This chain connects TRBV5-1 to TRBJ1-6; D not resolved. Germline V gene data show CDR1 as SGHRS and CDR2 as YFSETQ. The CDR3 loop spans 12 amino acids. The ends were cut back, 0 bases at V and 9 bases at J, with 4 bases in the middle. The CDR3 is CASSLGSSPLHF. The CDR3 nucleotides read TGCGCCAGCAGCTTGGGCTCTTCACCCCTCCACTTT.